This TCR beta chain originates from a study of identical twins. This CDR3 has 13 residues. V trimming: 7 bases; J trimming: 10 bases; junction bases outside the gene matches: 10. This clonotype came up once. Antigen: not known. Study-wide points: Abundant beta clonotypes from cord blood had fewer insertions, unlike memory repertoires, which showed none. Out-of-frame alpha sequences shared by twins were enriched for low generation probability.

Each CDR3 protein is one row after TCRdb ran MiXCR on the 5' RACE reads. The sample shows hundreds of thousands of distinct CDR3 sequences, around 8.3% of them seen only once. Separately, the same data were catalogued under a study of yellow fever vaccine responses in identical twins.

This receptor was obtained from a young woman in good health. Sequenced input: PBMCs. The chain employs TRBV12-3 or TRBV12-4 and TRBJ2-1, with 7 positions matching TRBD1. CDR3 residues: CASTIPGQNEQFF. The CDR3 nucleotides read TGTGCCAGCACCATCCCGGGACAGAACGAGCAGTTCTTC.